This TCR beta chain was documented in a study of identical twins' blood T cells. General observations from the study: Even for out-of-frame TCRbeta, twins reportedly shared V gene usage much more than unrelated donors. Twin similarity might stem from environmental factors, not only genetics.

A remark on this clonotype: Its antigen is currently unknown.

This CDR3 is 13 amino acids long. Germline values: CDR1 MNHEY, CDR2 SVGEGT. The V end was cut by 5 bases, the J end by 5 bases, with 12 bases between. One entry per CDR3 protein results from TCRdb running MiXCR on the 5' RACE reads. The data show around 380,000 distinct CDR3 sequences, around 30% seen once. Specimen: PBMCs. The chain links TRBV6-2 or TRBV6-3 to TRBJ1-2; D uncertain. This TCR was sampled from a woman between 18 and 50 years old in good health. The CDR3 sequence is CASSTESTYGYTF. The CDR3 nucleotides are TGTGCCAGCAGTACGGAATCAACGTATGGCTACACCTTC.